These 14 T cell receptor beta chains came from one sample sequenced in a study of PD-L1 blockade in urothelial cancer. Generated by immunoSEQ multiplex PCR, the TCRdb table keeps only in-frame clones and is missing some. The sample has more than 55,000 clones, roughly 76% seen once. Time point indicated: pretreatment peripheral blood. This material consisted of PBMCs, taken around atezolizumab (anti-PD-L1) treatment. The receptor set was obtained from a man between 65 and 79 years old with urothelial cancer.

The V call is TRBV27, the J call TRBJ2-3; the match to TRBD2 covers 7 bases. V lost 2 bases and J lost 4; bases outside the gene matches: 6. This CDR3 has 15 residues. Germline V gives CDR1 MNHEY, CDR2 SMNVEV (reference sequence). The CDR3 coding sequence is TGTGCCAGCAGTTTACTACTAGCGAGCCCAGATACGCAGTATTTT. Translation: CASSLLLASPDTQYF.

V and J are TRBV18 and TRBJ2-5; 8 positions match TRBD2. There are 14 residues in the CDR3. The germline V gene has CDR1 KGHSH and CDR2 LQKENI. The V gene end was trimmed by 3 bases and the J gene end by 5 bases; junction bases not matched to a gene: 5. CDR3 amino acids: CASSPARGGETQYF. The CDR3 DNA reads TGTGCCAGCTCACCGGCCCGGGGGGGCGAGACCCAGTACTTC.

The chain carries TRBV7-3 and TRBJ2-2; TRBD1 might be the D (6 bases). CDR3 length: 14 amino acids. V was pared by 5 bases and J by 1 base, with 8 bases between. The germline gives CDR1 SGHTA, CDR2 FQGTGA. The CDR3 spells CASSLQGNTGELFF. The CDR3, as DNA: TGTGCCAGCAGCCTACAGGGGAACACCGGGGAGCTGTTTTTT.

This rearrangement joins TRBV9 to TRBJ2-1, with 13 bases aligning to TRBD2. The J segment lost 5 bases and the V segment lost 4 bases, leaving 6 bases of the junction unmatched. This CDR3 contains 16 residues. Per the germline V gene, CDR1 is SGDLS and CDR2 is YYNGEE. The CDR3: CASSPPGTSGNNEQFF. CDR3 coding DNA: TGTGCCAGCAGCCCACCCGGGACTAGCGGGAACAATGAGCAGTTCTTC.

The chain carries TRBV6-1 and TRBJ2-7; weak D call: TRBD1 (5 bases). Trimming removed 3 bases at V and 3 bases at J, with 9 bases between. CDR1 and CDR2 from the germline V gene are MNHNS and SASEGT. The length of the CDR3 is 13 residues. The DNA of the CDR3 is TGTGCCAGCAGTGATAATCAGGGCTACGAGCAGTACTTC. Translation gives CASSDNQGYEQYF.

In its sample, this clone was seen once. The chain has TRBV28 and TRBJ2-5, with D unclear. V was trimmed by 10 bases and J by 3 bases, leaving 6 bases between them. CDR3 length: 10 residues. CDR1 and CDR2 from the germline V gene are MDHEN and SYDVKM. CDR3: CATSEETQYF. Written as DNA, the CDR3 is TGTGCCACCTCCGAAGAGACCCAGTACTTC.

The V and J genes are TRBV18 and TRBJ2-7; TRBD1 matches 8 bases. After removal of 2 bases from V and 4 bases from J, the junction contained 10 bases not matched to a gene. CDR3 length: 16 residues. Germline assignment: CDR1 KGHSH and CDR2 LQKENI. CDR3 nucleotide sequence: TGTGCCAGCTCACCAACCGGACAGGGAATAGGGTACGAGCAGTACTTC. It is translated as CASSPTGQGIGYEQYF.

The CDR3 is CASSLKIYGYTF. The CDR3 coding sequence is TGTGCCAGCAGCCTAAAGATTTATGGCTACACCTTC. The chain combines TRBV5-8 with TRBJ1-2; D unresolved. Trimming left V 4 bases short and J 5 bases short, with 9 bases between. CDR3 length: 12 residues. Germline V CDR1 and CDR2: SGHTS, YDEGEE.

The chain links TRBV30 to TRBJ2-3; TRBD2 aligns across 11 bases. The V segment lost 4 bases and the J segment 2 bases; nucleotides outside the gene matches: 11. The CDR3 covers 17 residues. In germline, CDR1 is GTSNPN, CDR2 SVGIG (reference sequence). CDR3: CAWMGLAGGLATDTQYF. CDR3 DNA: TGTGCCTGGATGGGGCTAGCGGGAGGTTTGGCCACAGATACGCAGTATTTT.

The V call is TRBV7-9, the J call TRBJ1-5, with D tentatively TRBD1 (5 bases). V shed 5 bases and J shed 6 bases, with 11 bases lying between them. CDR3 length equals 13 residues. Germline-derived CDR1 and CDR2 are SEHNR and FQNEAQ (reference sequence). The CDR3 here is CASSTRGGQPQHF. The DNA of the CDR3 is TGTGCCAGCAGCACTAGGGGAGGTCAGCCCCAGCATTTT.

This clone has only a few counts. This chain connects TRBV4-1 to TRBJ1-5; D perhaps matches TRBD1 (5 bases). V lost 5 bases and J 8 bases, leaving 13 bases between the germline ends. This CDR3 contains 13 residues. Germline loops: CDR1 MGHRA, CDR2 YSYEKL. Here the CDR3 reads CASSSRRAEPQHF. CDR3 in DNA: TGCGCCAGCAGCTCGCGCAGGGCGGAGCCCCAGCATTTT.

The chain combines TRBV5-1 with TRBJ2-7, with TRBD2 identical over 8 bases. The CDR3 is 16 residues long. The germline V gene has CDR1 SGHRS and CDR2 YFSETQ. The V gene end was trimmed by 0 bases and the J gene end by 3 bases; junction bases not matched to a gene: 8. CDR3 residues: CASSLGSAAGGYEQYF. In DNA, the CDR3 is TGCGCCAGCAGCTTGGGATCGGCGGCGGGAGGCTACGAGCAGTACTTC.

The V gene is TRBV6-1, the J gene TRBJ1-2; no firm D call. CDR3 size: 14 residues. The germline V gene has CDR1 MNHNS and CDR2 SASEGT. The V gene lost 1 base and the J gene lost 4 bases, with 10 bases spanning the gap. CDR3 residues: CASSEGGGSYGYTF. CDR3 DNA: TGTGCCAGCAGTGAAGGGGGAGGGTCCTATGGCTACACCTTC.

The chain joins TRBV19 to TRBJ2-2, with 9 bases matching TRBD2. Germline CDR1 is LNHDA and CDR2 is SQIVND (reference sequence). The V segment lost 9 bases and the J segment 1 base; nucleotides outside the gene matches: 9. The CDR3 is 16 amino acids. DNA of the CDR3: TGTGCCAGCAAGAGGGCTAGCGGGGTGAACACCGGGGAGCTGTTTTTT. Amino acids: CASKRASGVNTGELFF.